This T cell receptor (beta chain) was obtained from a study of cytomegalovirus exposure and HLA in healthy donors. As for this clone: Its antigen is as yet unknown.

PCR amplification relied on 60 Vbeta primers (plus 13 Jbeta primers). The data were produced by immunoSEQ multiplex PCR, yet TCRdb's version contains in-frame clones alone and is incomplete. The data show 170,000 or so clones, with more than 80% seen just once and around 4.9% held by the top ten. Germline CDR1 is LNHDA and CDR2 is SQIVND (reference sequence). J was trimmed by 2 bases and V by 5 bases; bases with no gene match: 6. The CDR3 is made up of 15 amino acids. Study results and limitations: On later analysis, the bulk of CMV-associated TCR beta chains appeared to be HLA-restricted.

The J gene is TRBJ2-3, the V gene TRBV19; 8 nucleotides align to TRBD1. This TCR was sampled from a young man in good health and CMV-seronegative. Sequencing was done on a sample of PBMCs. Here the CDR3 DNA reads TGTGCCAGTAGTCCATGGACAGGGATCACAGATACGCAGTATTTT. This gives the protein CASSPWTGITDTQYF.